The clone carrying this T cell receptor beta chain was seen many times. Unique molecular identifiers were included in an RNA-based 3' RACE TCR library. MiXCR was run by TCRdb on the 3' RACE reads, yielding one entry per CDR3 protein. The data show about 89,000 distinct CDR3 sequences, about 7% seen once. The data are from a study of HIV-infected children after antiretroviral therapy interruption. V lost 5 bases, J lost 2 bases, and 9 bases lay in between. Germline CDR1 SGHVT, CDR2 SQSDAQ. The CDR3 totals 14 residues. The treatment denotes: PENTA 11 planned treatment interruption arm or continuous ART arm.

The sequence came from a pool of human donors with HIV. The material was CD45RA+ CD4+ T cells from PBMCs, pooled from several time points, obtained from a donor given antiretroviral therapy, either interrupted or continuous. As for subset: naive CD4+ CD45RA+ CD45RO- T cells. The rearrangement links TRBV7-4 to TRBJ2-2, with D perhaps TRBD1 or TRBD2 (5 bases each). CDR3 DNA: TGTGCCAGCAGCCCCGGGACCAACACCGGGGAGCTGTTTTTT. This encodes CASSPGTNTGELFF.